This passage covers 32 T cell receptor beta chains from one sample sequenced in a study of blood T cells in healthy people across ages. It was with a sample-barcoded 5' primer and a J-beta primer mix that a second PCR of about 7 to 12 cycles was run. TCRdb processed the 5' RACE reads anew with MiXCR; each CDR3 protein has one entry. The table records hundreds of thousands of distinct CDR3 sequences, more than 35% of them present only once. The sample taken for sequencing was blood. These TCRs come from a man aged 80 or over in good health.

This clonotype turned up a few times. CDR3: CASGYGYTF. The CDR3 region has the DNA TGTGCCAGTGGGTATGGCTACACCTTC. The chain couples TRBV21-1 to TRBJ1-2. TRBV21-1 is reported as a pseudogene. This CDR3 has 9 residues.

The CDR3, as DNA: TGTGCCAGCAGTAGAGCGTTGTCGGAGTCTACCTACGAGCAGTACTTC. This encodes CASSRALSESTYEQYF. The rearrangement uses TRBV28 and TRBJ2-7, with D unclear. Between the trimmed V and J ends, which lost 5 bases and 2 bases, there was a span of 19 bases. The V gene's germline CDR1 is MDHEN and CDR2 SYDVKM. There are 16 residues in the CDR3. Drawing the rest from reference TRBV28 and TRBJ2-7, the complete variable domain is DVKVTQSSRYLVKRTGEKVFLECVQDMDHENMFWYRQDPGLGLRLIYFSYDVKMKEKGDIPEGYSVSREKKERFSLILESASTNQTSMYLCASSRALSESTYEQYFGPGTRLTVT.

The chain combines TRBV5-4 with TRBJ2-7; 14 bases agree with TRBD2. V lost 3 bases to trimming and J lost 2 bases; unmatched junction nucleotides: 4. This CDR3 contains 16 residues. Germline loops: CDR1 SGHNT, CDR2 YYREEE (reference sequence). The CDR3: CASSSRLAGGTYEQYF. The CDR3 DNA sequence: TGTGCCAGCAGCTCCAGACTAGCGGGAGGGACCTACGAGCAGTACTTC.

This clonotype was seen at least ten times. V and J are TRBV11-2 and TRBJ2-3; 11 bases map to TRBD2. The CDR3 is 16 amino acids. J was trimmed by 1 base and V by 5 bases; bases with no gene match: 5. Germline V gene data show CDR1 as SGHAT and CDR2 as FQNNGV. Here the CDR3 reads CASSLLAGGGTDTQYF. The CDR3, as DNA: TGTGCCAGCAGCCTTCTAGCGGGGGGAGGCACAGATACGCAGTATTTT.

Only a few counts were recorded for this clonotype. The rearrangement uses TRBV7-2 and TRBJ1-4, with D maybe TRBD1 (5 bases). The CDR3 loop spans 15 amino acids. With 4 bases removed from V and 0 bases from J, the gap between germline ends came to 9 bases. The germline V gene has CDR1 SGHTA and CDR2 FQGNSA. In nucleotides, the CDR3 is TGTGCCAGCAGCTCAGACAGTGCAACTAATGAAAAACTGTTTTTT. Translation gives CASSSDSATNEKLFF. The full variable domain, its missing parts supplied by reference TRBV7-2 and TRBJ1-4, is GAGVSQSPSNKVTEKGKDVELRCDPISGHTALYWYRQSLGQGLEFLIYFQGNSAPDKSGLPSDRFSAERTGGSVSTLTIQRTQQEDSAVYLCASSSDSATNEKLFFGSGTQLSVL.

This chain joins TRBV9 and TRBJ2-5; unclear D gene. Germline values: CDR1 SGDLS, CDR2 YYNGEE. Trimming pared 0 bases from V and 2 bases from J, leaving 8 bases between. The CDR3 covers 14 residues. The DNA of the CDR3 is TGTGCCAGCAGCGTAGGCGTAATTCAAGAGACCCAGTACTTC. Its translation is CASSVGVIQETQYF.

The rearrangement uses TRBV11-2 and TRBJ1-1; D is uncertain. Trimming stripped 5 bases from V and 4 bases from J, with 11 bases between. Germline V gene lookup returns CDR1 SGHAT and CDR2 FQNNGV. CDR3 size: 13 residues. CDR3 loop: CASSLFVGTEAFF. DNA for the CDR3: TGTGCCAGCAGCCTCTTCGTCGGCACTGAAGCTTTCTTT.

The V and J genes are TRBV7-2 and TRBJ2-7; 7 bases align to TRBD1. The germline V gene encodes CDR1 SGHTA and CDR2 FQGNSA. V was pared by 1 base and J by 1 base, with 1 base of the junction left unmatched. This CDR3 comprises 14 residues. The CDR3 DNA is TGTGCCAGCAGCTTAGAACAGGGGTCCTACGAGCAGTACTTC. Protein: CASSLEQGSYEQYF. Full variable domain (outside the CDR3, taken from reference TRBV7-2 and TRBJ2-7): GAGVSQSPSNKVTEKGKDVELRCDPISGHTALYWYRQSLGQGLEFLIYFQGNSAPDKSGLPSDRFSAERTGGSVSTLTIQRTQQEDSAVYLCASSLEQGSYEQYFGPGTRLTVT.

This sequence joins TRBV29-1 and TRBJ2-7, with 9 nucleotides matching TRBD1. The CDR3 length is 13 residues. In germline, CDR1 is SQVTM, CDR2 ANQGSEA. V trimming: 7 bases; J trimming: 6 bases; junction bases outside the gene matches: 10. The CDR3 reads CSGRQGGFGEQYF. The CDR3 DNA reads TGCAGCGGTCGACAGGGGGGGTTTGGCGAGCAGTACTTC.

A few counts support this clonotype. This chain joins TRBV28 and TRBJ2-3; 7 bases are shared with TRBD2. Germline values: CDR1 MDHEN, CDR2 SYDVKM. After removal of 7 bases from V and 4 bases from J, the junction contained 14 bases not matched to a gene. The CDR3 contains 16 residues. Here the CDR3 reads CASTPPWEGLSDTQYF. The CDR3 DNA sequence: TGTGCCAGCACCCCTCCTTGGGAGGGCCTCTCAGATACGCAGTATTTT.

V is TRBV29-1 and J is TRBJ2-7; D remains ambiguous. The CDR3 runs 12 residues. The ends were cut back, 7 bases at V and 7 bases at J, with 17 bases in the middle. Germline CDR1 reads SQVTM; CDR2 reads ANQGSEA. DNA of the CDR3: TGCAGCGCTCGAGAGGACCCTCGGGAGCAGTACTTC. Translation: CSAREDPREQYF.

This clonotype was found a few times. DNA of the CDR3: TGTGCCAGCAGTTTCGGCCCGGGCGAGGAAAAACTGTTTTTT. Translation: CASSFGPGEEKLFF. The V call is TRBV27, the J call TRBJ1-4; D is uncertain. The CDR3 extends over 14 amino acids. The germline V gene encodes CDR1 MNHEY and CDR2 SMNVEV (reference sequence). Trimming pared 3 bases from V and 8 bases from J, leaving 13 bases between.

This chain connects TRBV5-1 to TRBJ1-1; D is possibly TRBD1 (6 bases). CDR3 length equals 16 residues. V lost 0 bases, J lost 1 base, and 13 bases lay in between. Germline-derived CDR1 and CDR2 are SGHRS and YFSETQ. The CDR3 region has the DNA TGCGCCAGCAGCTTGGGGGCACTACAGGGGAACACTGAAGCTTTCTTT. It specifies CASSLGALQGNTEAFF.

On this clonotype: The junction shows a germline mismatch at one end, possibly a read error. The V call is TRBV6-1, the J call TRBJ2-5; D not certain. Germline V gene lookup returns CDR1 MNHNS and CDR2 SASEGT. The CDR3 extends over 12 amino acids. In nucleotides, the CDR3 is TGTGCCGGCAGTGAGCCCGGTTATGAGCAGTACTTC. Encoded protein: CAGSEPGYEQYF.

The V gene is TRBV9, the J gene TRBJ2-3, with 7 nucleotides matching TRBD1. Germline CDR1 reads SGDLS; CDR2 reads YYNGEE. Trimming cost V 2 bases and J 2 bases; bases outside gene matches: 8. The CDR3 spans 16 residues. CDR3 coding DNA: TGTGCCAGCAGCGTTGTCGGACAGGCCAACACAGATACGCAGTATTTT. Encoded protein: CASSVVGQANTDTQYF.

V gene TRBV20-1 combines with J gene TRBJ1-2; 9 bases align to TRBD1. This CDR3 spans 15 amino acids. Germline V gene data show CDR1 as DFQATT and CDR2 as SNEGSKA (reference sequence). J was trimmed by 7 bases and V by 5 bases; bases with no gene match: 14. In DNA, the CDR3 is TGCAGTGCTGATGACAGGGGGACATCCCTCGCTGGCTACACCTTC. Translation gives CSADDRGTSLAGYTF.

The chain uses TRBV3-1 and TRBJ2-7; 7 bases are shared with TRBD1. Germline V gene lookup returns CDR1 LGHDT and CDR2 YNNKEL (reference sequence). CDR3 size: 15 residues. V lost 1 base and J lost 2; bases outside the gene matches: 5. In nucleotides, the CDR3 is TGTGCCAGCAGCCAAGGACGGGGACAGCCCTACGAGCAGTACTTC. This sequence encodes CASSQGRGQPYEQYF.

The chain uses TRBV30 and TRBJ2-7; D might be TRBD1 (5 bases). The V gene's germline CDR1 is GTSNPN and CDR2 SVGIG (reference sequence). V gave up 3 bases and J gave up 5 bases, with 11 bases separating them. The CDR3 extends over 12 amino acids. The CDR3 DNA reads TGTGCCTGGAGGGGGCGCGGAAACGAGCAGTACTTC. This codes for CAWRGRGNEQYF.

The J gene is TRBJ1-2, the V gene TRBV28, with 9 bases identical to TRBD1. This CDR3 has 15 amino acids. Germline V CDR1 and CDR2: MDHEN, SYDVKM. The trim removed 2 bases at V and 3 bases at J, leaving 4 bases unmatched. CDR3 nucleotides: TGTGCCAGCAGTTTACCGGGACAGGGATACTATGGCTACACCTTC. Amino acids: CASSLPGQGYYGYTF.

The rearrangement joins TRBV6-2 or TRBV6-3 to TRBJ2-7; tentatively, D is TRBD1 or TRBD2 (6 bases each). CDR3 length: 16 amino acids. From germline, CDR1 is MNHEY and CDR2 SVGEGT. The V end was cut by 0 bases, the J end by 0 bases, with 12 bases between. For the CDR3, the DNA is TGTGCCAGCAGTTACTCCCAGGGGACTTACTCCTACGAGCAGTACTTC. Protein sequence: CASSYSQGTYSYEQYF.

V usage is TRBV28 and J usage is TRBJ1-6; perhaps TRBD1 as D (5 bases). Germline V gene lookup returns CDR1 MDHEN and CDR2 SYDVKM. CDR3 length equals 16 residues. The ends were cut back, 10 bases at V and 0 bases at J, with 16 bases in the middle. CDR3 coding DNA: TGTGCCACCCAGGCCGGGGGGAGCTCCTATAATTCACCCCTCCACTTT. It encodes CATQAGGSSYNSPLHF.

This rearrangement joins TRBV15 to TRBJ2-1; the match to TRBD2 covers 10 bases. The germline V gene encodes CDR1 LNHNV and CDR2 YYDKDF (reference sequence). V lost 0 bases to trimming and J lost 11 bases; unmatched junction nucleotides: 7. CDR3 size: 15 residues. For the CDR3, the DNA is TGTGCCACCAGCAGAGATCGGGGACTAGCGATCAAGCAGTTCTTC. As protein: CATSRDRGLAIKQFF. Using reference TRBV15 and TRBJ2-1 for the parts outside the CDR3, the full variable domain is DAMVIQNPRYQVTQFGKPVTLSCSQTLNHNVMYWYQQKSSQAPKLLFHYYDKDFNNEADTPDNFQSRRPNTSFCFLDIRSPGLGDTAMYLCATSRDRGLAIKQFFGPGTRLTVL.

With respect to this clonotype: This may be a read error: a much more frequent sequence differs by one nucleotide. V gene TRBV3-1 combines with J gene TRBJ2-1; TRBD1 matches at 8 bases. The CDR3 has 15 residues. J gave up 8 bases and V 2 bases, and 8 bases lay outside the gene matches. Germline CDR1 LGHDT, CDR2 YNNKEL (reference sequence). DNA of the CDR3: TGTGCCAGCAGCCAAAGACAGGGGACCGACGATGAGCAGTTCTTC. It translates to CASSQRQGTDDEQFF.

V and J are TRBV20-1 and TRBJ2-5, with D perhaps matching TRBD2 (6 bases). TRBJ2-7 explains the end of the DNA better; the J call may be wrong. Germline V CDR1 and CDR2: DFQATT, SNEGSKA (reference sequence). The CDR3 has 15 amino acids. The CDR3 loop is CSAQVHGHGGYEQYF. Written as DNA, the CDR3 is TGCAGTGCCCAAGTCCACGGACATGGAGGGTACGAGCAGTACTTC.

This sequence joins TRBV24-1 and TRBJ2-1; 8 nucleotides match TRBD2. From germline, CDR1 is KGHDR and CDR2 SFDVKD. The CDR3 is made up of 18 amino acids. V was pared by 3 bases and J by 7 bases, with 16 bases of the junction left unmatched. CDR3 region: CATSDPRLEAGVKNEQFF. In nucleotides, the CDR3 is TGTGCCACCAGTGATCCGCGATTGGAAGCGGGAGTAAAAAATGAGCAGTTCTTC.

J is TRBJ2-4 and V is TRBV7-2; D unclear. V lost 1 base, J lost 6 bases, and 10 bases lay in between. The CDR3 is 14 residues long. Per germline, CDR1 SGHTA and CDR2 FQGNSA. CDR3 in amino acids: CASSLEQPRNIQYF. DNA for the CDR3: TGTGCCAGCAGCTTAGAACAGCCCCGAAACATTCAGTACTTC. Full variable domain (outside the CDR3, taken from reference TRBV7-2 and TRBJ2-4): GAGVSQSPSNKVTEKGKDVELRCDPISGHTALYWYRQSLGQGLEFLIYFQGNSAPDKSGLPSDRFSAERTGGSVSTLTIQRTQQEDSAVYLCASSLEQPRNIQYFGAGTRLSVL.

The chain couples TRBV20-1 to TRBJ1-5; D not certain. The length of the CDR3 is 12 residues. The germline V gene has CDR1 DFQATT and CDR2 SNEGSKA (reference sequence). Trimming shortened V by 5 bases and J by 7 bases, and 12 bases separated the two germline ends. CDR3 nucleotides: TGCAGTGCTGAGGACGGGAGGCAGCCCCAGCATTTT. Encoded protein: CSAEDGRQPQHF.

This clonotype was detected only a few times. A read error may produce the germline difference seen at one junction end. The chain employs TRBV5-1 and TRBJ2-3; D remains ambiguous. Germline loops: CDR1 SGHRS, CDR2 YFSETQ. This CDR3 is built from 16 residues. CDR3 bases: TGCGCCAGCAGCTTGGGATCCGCTCGAAGCACAGATGCGCAGTATTTT. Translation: CASSLGSARSTDAQYF.

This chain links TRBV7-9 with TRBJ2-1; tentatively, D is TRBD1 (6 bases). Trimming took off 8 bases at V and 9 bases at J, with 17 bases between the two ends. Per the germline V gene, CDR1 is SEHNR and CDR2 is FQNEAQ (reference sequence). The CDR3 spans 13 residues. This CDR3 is CASVESGDGEQFF. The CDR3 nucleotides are TGTGCCAGCGTAGAGTCAGGGGATGGTGAGCAGTTCTTC.

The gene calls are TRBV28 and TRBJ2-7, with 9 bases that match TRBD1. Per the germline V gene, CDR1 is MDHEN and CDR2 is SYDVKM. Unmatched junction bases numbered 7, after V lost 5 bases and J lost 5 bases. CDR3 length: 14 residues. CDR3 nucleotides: TGTGCCAGCAGTACGGTACAGGGGGCCCACGAGCAGTACTTC. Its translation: CASSTVQGAHEQYF.

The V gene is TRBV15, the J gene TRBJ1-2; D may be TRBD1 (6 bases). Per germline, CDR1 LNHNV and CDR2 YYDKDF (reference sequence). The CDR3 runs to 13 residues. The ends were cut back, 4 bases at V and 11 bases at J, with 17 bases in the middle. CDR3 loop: CATSTFEDRRYTF. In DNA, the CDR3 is TGTGCCACCAGCACTTTTGAGGACAGAAGATACACCTTC.

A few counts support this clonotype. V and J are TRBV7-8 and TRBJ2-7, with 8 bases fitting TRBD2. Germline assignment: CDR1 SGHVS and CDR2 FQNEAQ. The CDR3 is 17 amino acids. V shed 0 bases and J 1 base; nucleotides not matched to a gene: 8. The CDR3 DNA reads TGTGCCAGCAGCTTAGCGCGGGCTAGCGGGCGTTCCTACGAGCAGTACTTC. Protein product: CASSLARASGRSYEQYF.